The T cell receptor beta chain described here comes from a study of blood T cell repertoires in COVID-19. Germline loops: CDR1 MNHNY, CDR2 SVGAGI (reference sequence). V gave up 0 bases and J gave up 2 bases, with 10 bases separating them. This CDR3 has 15 residues. Sequenced by immunoSEQ multiplex PCR; TCRdb stores in-frame clones only, minus some. The table has around 39,000 clones, roughly 80% seen once. The sample comprised peripheral blood. This receptor was identified in a man older than 75 with active or convalescent COVID-19. The chain has TRBV6-6 and TRBJ1-2; unclear D gene. This chain's CDR3 is CASSYSPGTNYGYTF. CDR3 nucleotide sequence: TGTGCCAGCAGTTACTCGCCAGGAACGAACTATGGCTACACCTTC.